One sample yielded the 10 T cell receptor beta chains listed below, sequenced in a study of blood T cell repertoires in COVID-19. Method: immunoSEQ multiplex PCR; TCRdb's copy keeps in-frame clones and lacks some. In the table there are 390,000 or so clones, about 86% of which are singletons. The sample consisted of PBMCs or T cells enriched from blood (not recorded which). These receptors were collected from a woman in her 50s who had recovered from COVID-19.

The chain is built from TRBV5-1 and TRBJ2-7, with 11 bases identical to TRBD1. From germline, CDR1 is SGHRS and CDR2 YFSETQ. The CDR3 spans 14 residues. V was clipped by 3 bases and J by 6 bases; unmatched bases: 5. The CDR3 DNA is TGCGCCAGCAGCTCGGGACAGGGGGAATTCGAGCAGTACTTC. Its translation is CASSSGQGEFEQYF.

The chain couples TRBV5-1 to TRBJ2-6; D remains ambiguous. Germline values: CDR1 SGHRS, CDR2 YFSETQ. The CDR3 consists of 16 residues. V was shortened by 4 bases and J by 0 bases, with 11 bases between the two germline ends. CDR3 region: CASSQQITSGANVLTF. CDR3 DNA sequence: TGCGCCAGCAGCCAACAGATAACCTCTGGGGCCAACGTCCTGACTTTC.

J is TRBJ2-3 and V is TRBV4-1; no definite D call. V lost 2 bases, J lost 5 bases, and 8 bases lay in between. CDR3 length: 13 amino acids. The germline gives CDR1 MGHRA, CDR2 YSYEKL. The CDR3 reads CASSQPRRDTQYF. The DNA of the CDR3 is TGCGCCAGCAGCCAACCTAGGAGAGATACGCAGTATTTT.

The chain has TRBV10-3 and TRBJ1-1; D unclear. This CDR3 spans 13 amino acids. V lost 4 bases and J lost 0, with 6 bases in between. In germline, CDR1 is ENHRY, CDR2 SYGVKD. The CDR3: CAISGHLNTEAFF. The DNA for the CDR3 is TGTGCCATCAGTGGACACCTGAACACTGAAGCTTTCTTT.

For the CDR3, the DNA is TGTGCCAGCAGCTTGAAGGAGGGCCCCCTTCATCAGCCCCAGCATTTT. Amino acids: CASSLKEGPLHQPQHF. The chain couples TRBV5-6 to TRBJ1-5; no reliable D call. Germline V gene data show CDR1 as SGHDT and CDR2 as YYEEEE. This CDR3 comprises 16 residues. The ends were cut back, 1 base at V and 5 bases at J, with 16 bases in the middle.

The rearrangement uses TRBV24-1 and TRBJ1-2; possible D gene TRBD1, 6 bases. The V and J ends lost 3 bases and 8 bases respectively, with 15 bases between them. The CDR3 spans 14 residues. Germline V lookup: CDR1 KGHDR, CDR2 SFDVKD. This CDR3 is CATSDRQGPRGYTF. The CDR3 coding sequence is TGTGCCACCAGTGATCGTCAGGGGCCCAGGGGCTACACCTTC.

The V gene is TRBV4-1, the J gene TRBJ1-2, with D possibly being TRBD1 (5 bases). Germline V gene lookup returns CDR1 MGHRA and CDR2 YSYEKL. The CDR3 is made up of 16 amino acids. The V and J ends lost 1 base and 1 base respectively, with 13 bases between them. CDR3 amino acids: CASSQVAAGGNYGYTF. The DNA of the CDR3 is TGCGCCAGCAGCCAAGTGGCCGCGGGGGGTAACTATGGCTACACCTTC.

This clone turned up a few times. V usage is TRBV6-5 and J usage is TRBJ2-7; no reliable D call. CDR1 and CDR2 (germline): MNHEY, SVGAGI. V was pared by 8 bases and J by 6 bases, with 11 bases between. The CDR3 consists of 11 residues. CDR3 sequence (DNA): TGTGCCAGCGAGAGATCGGGCGAGCAGTACTTC. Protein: CASERSGEQYF.

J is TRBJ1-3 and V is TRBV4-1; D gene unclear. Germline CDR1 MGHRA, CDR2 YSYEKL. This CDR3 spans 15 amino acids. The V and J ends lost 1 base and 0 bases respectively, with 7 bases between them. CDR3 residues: CASSQVADSGNTIYF. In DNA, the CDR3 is TGCGCCAGCAGCCAAGTTGCAGACTCTGGAAACACCATATATTTT.

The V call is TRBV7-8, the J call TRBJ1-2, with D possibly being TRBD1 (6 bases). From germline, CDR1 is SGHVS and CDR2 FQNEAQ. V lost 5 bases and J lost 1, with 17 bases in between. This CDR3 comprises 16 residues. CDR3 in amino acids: CASSRGLSTDNYGYTF. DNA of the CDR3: TGTGCCAGCAGCAGGGGGTTATCTACCGATAACTATGGCTACACCTTC.